This T cell receptor beta chain was retrieved from a study of blood T cell repertoires in COVID-19. For the study at large: COVID-19 samples from acute and convalescent phases originated in the United States, Italy and Spain. The analysed material was cDNA or gDNA that came from T cells, B-cell-depleted T cells, or PBMCs.

The authors' processing: Researchers report that nucleated cell counts were estimated from reference gene primer amplification. The method was immunoSEQ multiplex PCR; TCRdb's version includes in-frame clones alone and lacks a portion of them. V and J calls and clone size are copied from that table; D and trimming were computed from the DNA. The sample lists about 230,000 clones, approximately 82% occurring once. This sequence was found in a woman in her thirties or forties who had recovered from COVID-19. Input material: peripheral blood.

The CDR3 spells CASGRGSGELFF. CDR3 DNA sequence: TGTGCCAGCGGAAGAGGGTCCGGGGAGCTGTTTTTT. The chain combines TRBV7-2 with TRBJ2-2; possible D gene TRBD2, 5 bases. The CDR3 length is 12 residues. The germline CDR1 and CDR2 sequences are SGHTA and FQGNSA. Between the trimmed V and J ends, which lost 8 bases and 6 bases, there was a span of 10 bases.